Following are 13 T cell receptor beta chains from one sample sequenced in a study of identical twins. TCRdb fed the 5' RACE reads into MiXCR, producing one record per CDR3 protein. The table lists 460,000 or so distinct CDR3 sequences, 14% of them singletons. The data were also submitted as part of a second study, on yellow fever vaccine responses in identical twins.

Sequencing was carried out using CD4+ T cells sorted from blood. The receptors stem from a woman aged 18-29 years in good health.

In DNA form, the CDR3 reads TGTGCCAGCAGCCAAGACAGGAAGGGCACTAATGAAAAACTGTTTTTT. It codes for CASSQDRKGTNEKLFF. The chain links TRBV3-1 to TRBJ1-4; D call uncertain. V lost 0 bases, J lost 2 bases, and 10 bases lay in between. CDR1 LGHDT and CDR2 YNNKEL come from the germline V gene (reference sequence). This CDR3 is 16 amino acids long.

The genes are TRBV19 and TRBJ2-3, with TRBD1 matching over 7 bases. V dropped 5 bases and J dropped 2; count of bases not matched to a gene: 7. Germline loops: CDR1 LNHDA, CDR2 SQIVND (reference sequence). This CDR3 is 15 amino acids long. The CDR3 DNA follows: TGTGCCAGTAGTGTTACAGGGGCCACCACAGATACGCAGTATTTT. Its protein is CASSVTGATTDTQYF. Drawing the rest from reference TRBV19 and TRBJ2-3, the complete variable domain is DGGITQSPKYLFRKEGQNVTLSCEQNLNHDAMYWYRQDPGQGLRLIYYSQIVNDFQKGDIAEGYSVSREKKESFPLTVTSAQKNPTAFYLCASSVTGATTDTQYFGPGTRLTVL.

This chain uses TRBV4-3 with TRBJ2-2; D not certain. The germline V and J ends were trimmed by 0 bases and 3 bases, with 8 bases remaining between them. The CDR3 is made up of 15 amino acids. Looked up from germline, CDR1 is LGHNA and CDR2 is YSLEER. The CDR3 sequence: CASSQERRYTGELFF. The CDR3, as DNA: TGCGCCAGCAGCCAAGAACGGCGGTACACCGGGGAGCTGTTTTTT.

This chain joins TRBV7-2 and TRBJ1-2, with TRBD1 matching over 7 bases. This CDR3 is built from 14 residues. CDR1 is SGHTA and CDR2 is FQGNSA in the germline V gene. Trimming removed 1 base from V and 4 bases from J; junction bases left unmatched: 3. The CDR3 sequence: CASSLGSGGYGYTF. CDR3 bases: TGTGCCAGCAGCTTAGGATCAGGGGGCTATGGCTACACCTTC.

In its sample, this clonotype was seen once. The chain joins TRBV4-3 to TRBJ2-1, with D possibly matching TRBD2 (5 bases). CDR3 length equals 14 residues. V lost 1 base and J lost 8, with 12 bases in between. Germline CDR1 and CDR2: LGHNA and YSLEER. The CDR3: CASSQVASIDEQFF. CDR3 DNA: TGCGCCAGCAGCCAAGTAGCTAGCATCGATGAGCAGTTCTTC.

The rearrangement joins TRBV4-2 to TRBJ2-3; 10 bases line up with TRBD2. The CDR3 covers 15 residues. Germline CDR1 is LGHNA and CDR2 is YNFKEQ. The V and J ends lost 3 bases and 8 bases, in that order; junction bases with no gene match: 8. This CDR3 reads CASSQKRGGLRTQYF. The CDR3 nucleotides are TGTGCCAGCAGCCAGAAGCGGGGGGGCCTTCGTACGCAGTATTTT.

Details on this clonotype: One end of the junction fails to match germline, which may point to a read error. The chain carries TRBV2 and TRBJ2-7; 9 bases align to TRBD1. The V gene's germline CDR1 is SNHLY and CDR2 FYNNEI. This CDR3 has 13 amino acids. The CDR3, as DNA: TGTGCCAGCAGTGACCCCGGACAGGGGCCTAGAATCTTC. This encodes CASSDPGQGPRIF.

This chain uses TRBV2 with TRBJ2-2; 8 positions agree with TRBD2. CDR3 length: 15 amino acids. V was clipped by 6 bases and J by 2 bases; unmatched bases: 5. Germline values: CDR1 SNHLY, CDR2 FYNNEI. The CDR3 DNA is TGTGCCAGCAGCCGCGGGAGGCCAAACACCGGGGAGCTGTTTTTT. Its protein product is CASSRGRPNTGELFF.

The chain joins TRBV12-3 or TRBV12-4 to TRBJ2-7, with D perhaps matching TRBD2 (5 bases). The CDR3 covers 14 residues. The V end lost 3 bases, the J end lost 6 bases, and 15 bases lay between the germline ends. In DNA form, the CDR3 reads TGTGCCAGCAGTTTTCGCGATATTCGGGGCGAGCAGTACTTC. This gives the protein CASSFRDIRGEQYF.

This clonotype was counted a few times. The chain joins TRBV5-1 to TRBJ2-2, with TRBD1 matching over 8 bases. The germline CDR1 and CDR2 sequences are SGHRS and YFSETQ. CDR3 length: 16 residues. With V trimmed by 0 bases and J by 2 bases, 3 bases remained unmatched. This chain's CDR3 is CASSLDGQGNTGELFF. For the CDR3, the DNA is TGCGCCAGCAGCTTGGACGGACAGGGAAACACCGGGGAGCTGTTTTTT.

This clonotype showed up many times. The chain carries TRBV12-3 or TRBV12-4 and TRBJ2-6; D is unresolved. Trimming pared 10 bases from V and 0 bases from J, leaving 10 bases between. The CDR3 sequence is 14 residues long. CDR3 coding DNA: TGTGCCACCAATATAGACTCTGGGGCCAACGTCCTGACTTTC. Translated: CATNIDSGANVLTF.

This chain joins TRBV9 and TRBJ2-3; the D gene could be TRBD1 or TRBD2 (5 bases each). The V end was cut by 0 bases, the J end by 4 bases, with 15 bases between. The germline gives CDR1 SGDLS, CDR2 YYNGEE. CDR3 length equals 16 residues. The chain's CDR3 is CASSVGGPAEADTQYF. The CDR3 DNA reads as TGTGCCAGCAGCGTAGGGGGACCCGCTGAGGCAGATACGCAGTATTTT.

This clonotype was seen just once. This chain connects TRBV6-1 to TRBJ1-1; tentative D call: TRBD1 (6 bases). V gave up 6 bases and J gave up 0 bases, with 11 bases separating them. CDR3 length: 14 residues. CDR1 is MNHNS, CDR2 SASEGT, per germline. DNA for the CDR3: TGTGCCAGCAGACGACAGGACTTGAACACTGAAGCTTTCTTT. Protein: CASRRQDLNTEAFF.